Listed below are T cell receptor beta chains from one sample, sequenced in a study of T cells in Graves' hyperthyroidism and ophthalmopathy. TCRdb re-called the multiplex PCR reads through MiXCR, storing one row per CDR3 protein. The table includes some 620,000 distinct CDR3 sequences, around 15% detected once. What was sequenced was blood. The receptors come from a woman aged 25 to 39 with Graves' hyperthyroidism. Both conserved end residues are part of each CDR3. A D gene is named only where the DNA matches it firmly. Size tells how often a clone was seen (once, few, many) or the class of an expanded clone, and some rows leave it out.

>TRBV10-3|.|TRBJ2-4|.
TGTGCCATCAGTAAGGACGAAAACATTCAGTACTTC
CAISKDENIQYF
>TRBV2|.|TRBJ2-3|many
TGTGCCTCACAGGTAGATACGCAGTATTTT
CASQVDTQYF
>TRBV18|TRBD1|TRBJ1-5|many
TGTGCCAGCTCACCGACAGGGGGTGGCAATCAGCCCCAGCATTTT
CASSPTGGGNQPQHF
>TRBV19|TRBD1|TRBJ1-6|.
TGTGCCAGTAGTACAAGACAGGGACATTCACCCCTCCACTTT
CASSTRQGHSPLHF
>TRBV27|.|TRBJ1-1|many
TGTGCCAGCAGTGTTGGGACCAACACTGAAGCTTTCTTT
CASSVGTNTEAFF
>TRBV20-1|.|TRBJ2-1|many
TGCAGTGCTAGGTCGGTCGATTCGAGCTCCTACAATGAGCAGTTCTTC
CSARSVDSSSYNEQFF
>TRBV5-1|.|TRBJ2-7|many
TGCGCCAGCAGCTTGACAGTGGACGAGCAGTACTTC
CASSLTVDEQYF
>TRBV7-9|.|TRBJ1-5|.
TGTGCCAGCAGCTTAGGGGACCCCGATAGCAATCAGCCCCAGCATTTT
CASSLGDPDSNQPQHF
>TRBV2|.|TRBJ2-6|many
TGTGCCAGCAGAGGTCTTAGGGCTGGGGCCAACGTCCTGACTTTC
CASRGLRAGANVLTF
>TRBV29-1|.|TRBJ1-2|few
TGCAGCGCCCCGGACCAAAGGGGGGGCTACACCTTC
CSAPDQRGGYTF
>TRBV6-1|.|TRBJ2-6|.
TGTGCCAGCAGTACCACTCTAGCACGGGCTGGGGCCAACGTCCTGACTTTC
CASSTTLARAGANVLTF
>TRBV6-1|.|TRBJ1-5|many
TGTGCCAGCCACCCGGGGTACAATCAGCCCCAGCATTTT
CASHPGYNQPQHF
>TRBV7-9|TRBD1|TRBJ1-1|few
TGTGCCAGCAGCATTAGACAGGGTATCACTGAAGCTTTCTTT
CASSIRQGITEAFF
>TRBV10-3|.|TRBJ2-1|.
TGTGCCATCAGTGAGGGACGTGAGCAGTTCTTC
CAISEGREQFF
>TRBV6-1|TRBD1|TRBJ2-7|few
TGTGCCAGCAGTAGGGACAGGGGGCATGACGAGCAGTACTTC
CASSRDRGHDEQYF
>TRBV7-3|TRBD1|TRBJ2-1|.
TGTGCCAGCAGCCAACAGGGGGGCCTTAGTAGGTTGTTCTTC
CASSQQGGLSRLFF
>TRBV11-2|.|TRBJ2-7|many
TGTGCCAGCAGCTTATCCTACATCTCCTACGAGCAGTACTTC
CASSLSYISYEQYF
>TRBV3-1|.|TRBJ1-3|few
TGTGCCAGCAGCCAGGGCGCCAATCGAGGAAACACCATATATTTT
CASSQGANRGNTIYF
>TRBV4-2|TRBD1|TRBJ2-7|.
TGTGCCAGCAGCCAAGATATACAGGGGGAGTACGAGCAGTACTTC
CASSQDIQGEYEQYF
>TRBV2|TRBD2|TRBJ2-1|many
TGTGCCCACGGGCTAGCGGTCTCCTACAATGAGCAGTTCTTC
CAHGLAVSYNEQFF
>TRBV25-1|TRBD1|TRBJ2-7|few
TGTGCCAGCAGTGGCGACAGGGGGCTGGGGCAGTACTTC
CASSGDRGLGQYF
>TRBV2|TRBD1|TRBJ1-4|many
TGTGCCAGCAGTGAGGGCGGACAGGGGGCTATTTCGCGGAAACTGTTTTTT
CASSEGGQGAISRKLFF
>TRBV28|TRBD1|TRBJ2-5|.
TGTGCCAGCAGTTTTGTCGGGACAGGGGGTGAGACCCAGTACTTC
CASSFVGTGGETQYF
>TRBV2|.|TRBJ2-2|.
TGTGCCAGCAGTGTCCGCCAAACCGGGGAGCTGTTTTTT
CASSVRQTGELFF
>TRBV9|.|TRBJ2-1|few
TGTGCCAGCAGCTCCTTCAGGGTTAGCTCCTACAATGAGCAGTTCTTC
CASSSFRVSSYNEQFF
>TRBV3-1|TRBD1|TRBJ2-7|.
TGTGCCAGCAGGCACCGGGACAGAACCTACGAGCAGTACTTC
CASRHRDRTYEQYF
>TRBV7-9|.|TRBJ1-6|.
TGTGCCGGGGCCCGGACGGCAAATTCACCCCTCCACTTT
CAGARTANSPLHF
>TRBV3-1|.|TRBJ2-3|many
TGTGCCAGCAGCCAAGGGCGCGGCGGCAGCACAGATACGCAGTATTTT
CASSQGRGGSTDTQYF
>TRBV18|.|TRBJ2-7|.
TGTGCGAGCTCACCTCGGGAGTGGAGCTCCTACGAGCAGTACTTC
CASSPREWSSYEQYF
>TRBV10-3|.|TRBJ1-1|.
TGTGCCATCAGTGAGTCGGCCGAGCTCAACACTGAAGCTTTCTTT
CAISESAELNTEAFF
>TRBV12-5|.|TRBJ2-5|many
TGTGCTAGTGGCACCAATAACAGGGAAGAGACCCAGTACTTC
CASGTNNREETQYF
>TRBV7-3|.|TRBJ2-3|many
TGTGCCAGCAGCTTATTGGGCACGGGGGCAGATACGCAGTATTTT
CASSLLGTGADTQYF
>TRBV6-1|.|TRBJ1-5|many
TGTGCCAGCAGCACGGTCAGGGCCCATCAGCCCCAGCATTTT
CASSTVRAHQPQHF
>TRBV7-2|TRBD2|TRBJ2-7|few
TGTGCCAGCAGCTTATCTAGCGGGGGTGCCTCCTACGAGCAGTACTTC
CASSLSSGGASYEQYF
>TRBV7-3|TRBD1|TRBJ2-5|.
TGTGCCAGCAGCTTAAGGGGACAGGTACTGGAGACCCAGTACTTC
CASSLRGQVLETQYF
>TRBV30|.|TRBJ2-3|.
TGTGCCTGGAGTCGGGACGTAACTAGCACAGATACGCAGTATTTT
CAWSRDVTSTDTQYF
>TRBV20-1|.|TRBJ1-2|few
TGCAGTGCTACGGGACGACAGGCAAACTATGGCTACACCTTC
CSATGRQANYGYTF
>TRBV3-1|TRBD1|TRBJ2-3|many
TGTGCCAGCCTCAGGACAGGGGAATATACGCAGTATTTT
CASLRTGEYTQYF
>TRBV7-9|.|TRBJ2-7|few
TGTGCCAGCAGCGGAACCCTCTTGTACGAGCAGTACTTC
CASSGTLLYEQYF
>TRBV6-5|.|TRBJ1-2|.
TGTGCCAGCAGTTACGGGGAGCTCTATGGCTACACCTTC
CASSYGELYGYTF
>TRBV20-1|.|TRBJ2-1|.
TGCAGTGCTGCCCCGGCTAGGAGGCCCAATGAGCAGTTCTTC
CSAAPARRPNEQFF
>TRBV12-3/TRBV12-4|.|TRBJ2-1|many
TGTGCCAGCAGCCACCTCAGGGTTGGGACCTACAATGAGCAGTTCTTC
CASSHLRVGTYNEQFF
>TRBV7-2|.|TRBJ2-7|many
TGTGCCAGCAGCCCCCCGGGCAGGAGCTCCTACGAGCAGTACTTC
CASSPPGRSSYEQYF
>TRBV27|TRBD1|TRBJ1-5|.
TGTGCCAGCAGTCCACTCCTGGGACAGGGGGCTAGCAATCAGCCCCAGCATTTT
CASSPLLGQGASNQPQHF
>TRBV7-2|.|TRBJ2-1|few
TGTGCCAGCAGCCTACGGGACATAAGGTACAATGAGCAGTTCTTC
CASSLRDIRYNEQFF
>TRBV19|.|TRBJ1-1|.
TGTGCCAGTAGACCCTTCATGAACACTGAAGCTTTCTTT
CASRPFMNTEAFF
>TRBV11-2|.|TRBJ2-7|many
TGTGCCAGCAGCTTAGTAATGTACAGCACCTACGATGAGCAGTACTTC
CASSLVMYSTYDEQYF